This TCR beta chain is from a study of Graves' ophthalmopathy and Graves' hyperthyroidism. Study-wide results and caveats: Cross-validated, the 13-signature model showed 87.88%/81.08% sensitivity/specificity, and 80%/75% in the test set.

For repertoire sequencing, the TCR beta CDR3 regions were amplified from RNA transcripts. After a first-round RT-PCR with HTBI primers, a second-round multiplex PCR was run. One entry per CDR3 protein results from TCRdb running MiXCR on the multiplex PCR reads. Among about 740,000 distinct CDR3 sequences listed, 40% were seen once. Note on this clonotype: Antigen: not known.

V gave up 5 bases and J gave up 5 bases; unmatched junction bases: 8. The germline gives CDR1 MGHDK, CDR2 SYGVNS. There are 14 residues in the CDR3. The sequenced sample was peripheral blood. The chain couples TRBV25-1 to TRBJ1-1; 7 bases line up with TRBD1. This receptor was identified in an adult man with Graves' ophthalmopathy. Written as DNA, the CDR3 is TGTGCCAGCAGTTTACAGGGGACGAGTACTGAAGCTTTCTTT. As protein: CASSLQGTSTEAFF. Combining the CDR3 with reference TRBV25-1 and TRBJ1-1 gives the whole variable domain EADIYQTPRYLVIGTGKKITLECSQTMGHDKMYWYQQDPGMELHLIHYSYGVNSTEKGDLSSESTVSRIRTEHFPLTLESARPSHTSQYLCASSLQGTSTEAFFGQGTRLTVV.